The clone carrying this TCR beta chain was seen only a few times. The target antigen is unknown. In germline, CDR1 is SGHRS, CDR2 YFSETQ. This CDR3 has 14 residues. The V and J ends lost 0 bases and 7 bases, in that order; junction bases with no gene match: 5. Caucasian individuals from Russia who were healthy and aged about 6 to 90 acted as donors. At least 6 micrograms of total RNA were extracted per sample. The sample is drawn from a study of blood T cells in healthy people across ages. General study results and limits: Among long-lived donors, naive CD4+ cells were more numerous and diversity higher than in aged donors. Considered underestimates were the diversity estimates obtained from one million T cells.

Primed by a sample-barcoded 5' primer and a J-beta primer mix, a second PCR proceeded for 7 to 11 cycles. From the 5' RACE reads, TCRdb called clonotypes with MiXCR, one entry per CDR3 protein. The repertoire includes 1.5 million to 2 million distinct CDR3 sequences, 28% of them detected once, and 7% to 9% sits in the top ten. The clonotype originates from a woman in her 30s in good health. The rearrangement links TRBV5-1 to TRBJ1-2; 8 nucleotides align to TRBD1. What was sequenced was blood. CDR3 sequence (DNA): TGCGCCAGCAGCTTGGCGGGACAGGTCGTTGGCTACACCTTC. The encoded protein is CASSLAGQVVGYTF.